A single sample gave rise to the 9 T cell receptor beta chains below, sequenced in a study of long-term antiretroviral therapy in people with HIV. Investigators performed immunoSEQ version v3.0 at survey level. Repertoires were generated with immunoSEQ multiplex PCR, while TCRdb's copy carries only in-frame clones and drops some. Counted here are 35,000 to 45,000 clones, roughly four fifths occurring once; the ten biggest clones make up 6.2%. Sequences were derived from unsorted PBMCs, sampled 1 year after starting antiretroviral therapy. Receptor source: a man aged 18-30 years with HIV.

This clone was counted a single time. V gene TRBV13 combines with J gene TRBJ2-5, with D possibly TRBD1 on 5 matching bases. The J call may be wrong; the DNA end is better matched by TRBJ2-7. CDR3 length: 14 residues. From germline, CDR1 is PRHDT and CDR2 FYEKMQ (reference sequence). The CDR3 DNA reads TGTGCCAGCAGCGTCAGGGCAGCCTCCTACGAGCAGTACTTC. Translating it yields CASSVRAASYEQYF.

Only a few counts were recorded for this clone. The rearrangement uses TRBV9 and TRBJ2-3; D call uncertain. V dropped 3 bases and J dropped 0 bases, with 8 bases sitting between them. The CDR3 is made up of 14 amino acids. Germline CDR1 is SGDLS and CDR2 is YYNGEE. CDR3 region: CASSATLSTDTQYF. As DNA, the CDR3 is TGTGCCAGCAGCGCAACTCTTAGCACAGATACGCAGTATTTT.

The rearrangement links TRBV18 to TRBJ2-7, with 7 bases matching TRBD2. Germline V CDR1 and CDR2: KGHSH, LQKENI. The trim removed 3 bases at V and 0 bases at J, leaving 8 bases unmatched. The CDR3 sequence is 16 residues long. In DNA form, the CDR3 reads TGTGCCAGCTCACCTACGGCCGGGAGGACCTCCTACGAGCAGTACTTC. It codes for CASSPTAGRTSYEQYF. Full variable domain (missing parts from reference TRBV18 and TRBJ2-7): NAGVMQNPRHLVRRRGQEARLRCSPMKGHSHVYWYRQLPEEGLKFMVYLQKENIIDESGMPKERFSAEFPKEGPSILRIQQVVRGDSAAYFCASSPTAGRTSYEQYFGPGTRLTVT.

The gene calls are TRBV7-6 and TRBJ2-7; D is ambiguous. V was clipped by 1 base and J by 4 bases, with 8 bases between them. CDR3 length equals 13 residues. CDR1 is SGHVS, CDR2 FNYEAQ, per germline. The DNA for the CDR3 is TGTGCCAGCAGCTTAGGGGATCCATACGAGCAGTACTTC. It translates to CASSLGDPYEQYF.

This sequence joins TRBV29-1 and TRBJ1-2, with TRBD1 identical over 7 bases. CDR3 size: 13 residues. From germline, CDR1 is SQVTM and CDR2 ANQGSEA. J lost 4 bases, V lost 5 bases, and 7 bases had no gene match. The CDR3 sequence: CSVWGTVTYGYTF. For the CDR3, the DNA is TGCAGCGTTTGGGGGACAGTTACCTATGGCTACACCTTC.

CDR3 nucleotides: TGTGCCAGCAGTTTAACTAGCGAATTAGACTACAATGAGCAGTTCTTC. It is translated as CASSLTSELDYNEQFF. V and J are TRBV6-5 and TRBJ2-1; 7 bases align to TRBD2. CDR3 length equals 16 residues. Trimming removed 4 bases from V and 3 bases from J; junction bases left unmatched: 9. Germline-derived CDR1 and CDR2 are MNHEY and SVGAGI.

This clone was recorded a few times. The chain recombines TRBV19 with TRBJ1-1; 11 bases map to TRBD1. The V segment lost 3 bases and the J segment 8 bases; nucleotides outside the gene matches: 5. Germline CDR1 reads LNHDA; CDR2 reads SQIVND (reference sequence). This CDR3 comprises 14 residues. The CDR3, as DNA: TGTGCCAGTAGTATGAGGGACAGGGGGTCAGAAGCTTTCTTT. Its protein is CASSMRDRGSEAFF.

The count of this clone is one. V gene TRBV29-1 combines with J gene TRBJ1-1, with TRBD1 matching over 9 bases. CDR3 length: 13 amino acids. Germline CDR1 is SQVTM and CDR2 is ANQGSEA. V shed 6 bases, J shed 2 bases, and the junction held 4 bases outside the gene matches. CDR3 loop: CSVVDRGNTEAFF. The CDR3 nucleotides are TGCAGCGTCGTGGACAGGGGAAACACTGAAGCTTTCTTT.

The CDR3 loop is CASSNGPGTGFAKNIQYF. CDR3 sequence (DNA): TGTGCCAGTTCGAATGGGCCCGGGACAGGGTTTGCCAAAAACATTCAGTACTTC. V usage is TRBV2 and J usage is TRBJ2-4, with TRBD1 matching 9 bases. Germline assignment: CDR1 SNHLY and CDR2 FYNNEI. After removal of 9 bases from V and 1 base from J, the junction contained 16 bases not matched to a gene. The CDR3 length is 18 residues.